These 25 T cell receptor beta chains were all obtained from the same sample, sequenced in a study of T cell responses to AZD1222 COVID-19 vaccine. The data were produced by immunoSEQ multiplex PCR, yet TCRdb's version contains in-frame clones alone and is incomplete. The table shows about 120,000 clones, with 87% occurring only once. Material: peripheral blood, obtained on day 0 of AZD1222 vaccination. These receptors came from an adult in good health.

For this clone: At the DNA level, this CDR3 is encoded by other sequences in the same sample as well. The chain recombines TRBV6-4 with TRBJ2-3; D is perhaps TRBD2 (5 bases). CDR3 size: 14 residues. The ends were cut back, 2 bases at V and 5 bases at J, with 11 bases in the middle. From germline, CDR1 is MRHNA and CDR2 SNTAGT. The CDR3 loop is CASSDLAGGDTQYF. The CDR3 DNA reads as TGTGCCAGCAGTGACCTAGCCGGAGGAGATACGCAGTATTTT.

The chain is built from TRBV3-1 (or the pseudogene TRBV3-2) and TRBJ1-1; 7 bases fit TRBD1. The germline V gene encodes CDR1 LGHDT and CDR2 YNNKEL (reference sequence). CDR3 size: 12 residues. V lost 6 bases, J lost 7 bases, and 5 bases stayed unmatched. In DNA form, the CDR3 reads TGTGCCAGCAGTCCAGGGGGTGATGAAGCTTTCTTT. Its protein is CASSPGGDEAFF.

The V and J genes are TRBV9 and TRBJ1-6; 8 nucleotides agree with TRBD1. Germline trimming cut 0 bases from V and 7 bases from J; bases unmatched to any gene: 3. CDR1 SGDLS and CDR2 YYNGEE come from the germline V gene. The CDR3 loop spans 15 amino acids. CDR3 in DNA: TGTGCCAGCAGCGTAGGGGACAGGCTAAATTCACCCCTCCACTTT. Translation: CASSVGDRLNSPLHF.

The V call is TRBV4-1, the J call TRBJ2-7, with a tentative D call TRBD1 (5 bases). Germline CDR1 MGHRA, CDR2 YSYEKL. The V and J ends lost 1 base and 0 bases respectively, with 7 bases between them. CDR3 length: 14 residues. The CDR3 is CASSQVQASYEQYF. For the CDR3, the DNA is TGCGCCAGCAGCCAAGTACAGGCCTCCTACGAGCAGTACTTC.

This clone appeared a few times. V is TRBV27 and J is TRBJ2-1, with 9 bases lining up with TRBD2. Trimming cost V 3 bases and J 4 bases; bases outside gene matches: 4. The CDR3 length is 15 residues. Germline V CDR1 and CDR2: MNHEY, SMNVEV (reference sequence). As DNA, the CDR3 is TGTGCCAGCAGTTTCGCTAGCGGGGTTTACAATGAGCAGTTCTTC. Its protein product is CASSFASGVYNEQFF.

The chain combines TRBV27 with TRBJ2-7; 10 bases map to TRBD1. Germline V gene lookup returns CDR1 MNHEY and CDR2 SMNVEV (reference sequence). The CDR3 consists of 14 residues. After removal of 9 bases from V and 6 bases from J, the junction contained 11 bases not matched to a gene. This chain's CDR3 is CASSPGTGAFEQYF. Written as DNA, the CDR3 is TGTGCCAGTAGCCCCGGGACAGGGGCTTTCGAGCAGTACTTC.

V gene TRBV18 combines with J gene TRBJ1-1; possible D gene TRBD1, 6 bases. Germline-derived CDR1 and CDR2 are KGHSH and LQKENI. The V end lost 3 bases, the J end lost 5 bases, and 10 bases lay between the germline ends. This CDR3 region has 13 residues. CDR3 DNA sequence: TGTGCCAGCTCACCCCGGACAGATACTGAAGCTTTCTTT. Amino acids: CASSPRTDTEAFF.

The chain couples TRBV14 to TRBJ1-2; D unresolved. The germline CDR1 and CDR2 sequences are SGHDN and FVKESK. Deletions cut 0 bases from V and 4 bases from J, with 6 bases between. CDR3 length: 13 amino acids. The CDR3 here is CASSQDQSYGYTF. The CDR3 DNA reads as TGTGCCAGCAGCCAAGACCAGAGCTATGGCTACACCTTC. Drawing the rest from reference TRBV14 and TRBJ1-2, the complete variable domain is EAGVTQFPSHSVIEKGQTVTLRCDPISGHDNLYWYRRVMGKEIKFLLHFVKESKQDESGMPNNRFLAERTGGTYSTLKVQPAELEDSGVYFCASSQDQSYGYTFGSGTRLTVV.

In this sample, this clone turned up once. The V and J genes are TRBV7-2 and TRBJ2-7; TRBD1 or TRBD2 may be the D gene (7 bases each). The CDR3 totals 16 residues. In germline, CDR1 is SGHTA, CDR2 FQGNSA. V shed 0 bases and J shed 4 bases, with 16 bases lying between them. CDR3 coding DNA: TGTGCCAGCAGCTTAGCGCGGGACCAGGGGGGGTACGAGCAGTACTTC. It yields the protein CASSLARDQGGYEQYF.

The chain employs TRBV11-2 and TRBJ2-5, with D unresolved. Germline V gene data show CDR1 as SGHAT and CDR2 as FQNNGV. This CDR3 has 11 amino acids. Trimming shortened V by 5 bases and J by 5 bases, and 6 bases separated the two germline ends. CDR3 sequence (DNA): TGTGCCAGCAGCCCTAGGGAGACCCAGTACTTC. Translating it yields CASSPRETQYF.

The rearrangement joins TRBV7-9 to TRBJ1-2, with D hard to call. V lost 6 bases and J lost 3, with 14 bases in between. Germline-derived CDR1 and CDR2 are SEHNR and FQNEAQ (reference sequence). This CDR3 spans 14 amino acids. The CDR3 loop is CASSPVSQDYGYTF. CDR3 coding DNA: TGTGCCAGCAGTCCCGTGAGTCAGGACTATGGCTACACCTTC.

The chain combines TRBV28 with TRBJ2-7; no definite D call. The CDR3 is 15 amino acids. Germline V gives CDR1 MDHEN, CDR2 SYDVKM. The germline V and J ends were trimmed by 6 bases and 0 bases, with 15 bases remaining between them. This chain's CDR3 is CASRPYDTHSYEQYF. CDR3 DNA sequence: TGTGCCAGCAGACCCTACGACACCCACTCCTACGAGCAGTACTTC.

The chain employs TRBV6-5 and TRBJ1-4; a weak D match, TRBD1 (5 bases). V was clipped by 6 bases and J by 8 bases, with 16 bases between them. Germline V CDR1 and CDR2: MNHEY, SVGAGI. The CDR3 has 14 residues. Written as DNA, the CDR3 is TGTGCCAGCAGACGGACATTTTTGGGGGAAAAACTGTTTTTT. It yields the protein CASRRTFLGEKLFF.

The chain carries TRBV3-1 (or the pseudogene TRBV3-2) and TRBJ2-1, with D perhaps TRBD1 (5 bases). The V and J ends lost 3 bases and 8 bases respectively, with 20 bases between them. The CDR3 sequence is 16 residues long. Germline-derived CDR1 and CDR2 are LGHDT and YNNKEL (reference sequence). The DNA for the CDR3 is TGTGCCAGCAGCCATACCCCCTCCCGGTCCAGGGATGAGCAGTTCTTC. Translated, it gives CASSHTPSRSRDEQFF.

The chain uses TRBV7-9 and TRBJ1-2; 7 bases are a match to TRBD1. Trimming at V came to 5 bases and at J to 0 bases, leaving 6 bases not matched to a gene. Germline CDR1 and CDR2: SEHNR and FQNEAQ (reference sequence). There are 15 residues in the CDR3. The CDR3 DNA reads TGTGCCAGCAGCCTGACAGGGACTGCTAACTATGGCTACACCTTC. It specifies CASSLTGTANYGYTF.

V and J are TRBV18 and TRBJ2-7, with TRBD1 identical over 10 bases. V shed 4 bases, J shed 3 bases, and the junction held 6 bases outside the gene matches. The CDR3 extends over 15 amino acids. In germline, CDR1 is KGHSH, CDR2 LQKENI. In nucleotides, the CDR3 is TGTGCCAGCTCACGCCGACAGGGGGCTGGCTACGAGCAGTACTTC. Translating gives CASSRRQGAGYEQYF.

V usage is TRBV27 and J usage is TRBJ1-4; 7 nucleotides line up with TRBD1. Germline assignment: CDR1 MNHEY and CDR2 SMNVEV (reference sequence). The length of the CDR3 is 15 residues. The J segment lost 7 bases and the V segment lost 5 bases, leaving 10 bases of the junction unmatched. CDR3 bases: TGTGCCAGCAGTCCCCCCCCTGACAGGGCTGAAAAACTGTTTTTT. Encoded protein: CASSPPPDRAEKLFF. Variable domain in full (rest from reference TRBV27 and TRBJ1-4): EAQVTQNPRYLITVTGKKLTVTCSQNMNHEYMSWYRQDPGLGLRQIYYSMNVEVTDKGDVPEGYKVSRKEKRNFPLILESPSPNQTSLYFCASSPPPDRAEKLFFGSGTQLSVL.

The rearrangement links TRBV7-3 to TRBJ1-6, with D possibly matching TRBD1 (5 bases). The length of the CDR3 is 15 residues. Germline CDR1 is SGHTA and CDR2 is FQGTGA. V dropped 3 bases and J dropped 7 bases, with 13 bases sitting between them. The CDR3 reads CASSFRGTDNSPLHF. The CDR3 nucleotides read TGTGCCAGCAGCTTCCGCGGGACGGACAATTCACCCCTCCACTTT.

V gene TRBV19 combines with J gene TRBJ1-1; D gene ambiguous. Trimming stripped 11 bases from V and 3 bases from J, with 13 bases between. CDR3 length: 12 residues. Germline assignment: CDR1 LNHDA and CDR2 SQIVND (reference sequence). Here the CDR3 reads CAAGDPHTEAFF. CDR3 bases: TGTGCCGCGGGTGACCCTCACACTGAAGCTTTCTTT.

The chain combines TRBV27 with TRBJ2-1; D is perhaps TRBD2 (6 bases). The CDR3 extends over 15 amino acids. The V and J ends lost 7 bases and 9 bases respectively, with 22 bases between them. Germline V gene lookup returns CDR1 MNHEY and CDR2 SMNVEV (reference sequence). Here the CDR3 reads CASTRLETRSSEQFF. CDR3 nucleotide sequence: TGTGCCAGCACCCGTCTTGAGACTAGGTCAAGTGAGCAGTTCTTC.

The chain recombines TRBV19 with TRBJ2-5, with 9 bases lining up with TRBD2. V dropped 5 bases and J dropped 5; count of bases not matched to a gene: 6. CDR1 LNHDA and CDR2 SQIVND come from the germline V gene (reference sequence). CDR3 length: 14 amino acids. The CDR3 reads CASSLGTSPETQYF. For the CDR3, the DNA is TGTGCCAGTAGTCTTGGGACTAGCCCGGAGACCCAGTACTTC.

The chain is built from TRBV9 and TRBJ2-7; 10 bases are shared with TRBD2. The CDR3 runs to 16 residues. Germline V CDR1 and CDR2: SGDLS, YYNGEE. J lost 2 bases, V lost 0 bases, and 5 bases had no gene match. CDR3 DNA: TGTGCCAGCAGCGTAGAAATACTAGCGGGACCCTACGAGCAGTACTTC. Its protein product is CASSVEILAGPYEQYF.

This clone was seen many times. The chain has TRBV24-1 and TRBJ2-1, with D unresolved. The CDR3 totals 11 residues. V gave up 9 bases and J gave up 7 bases, with 9 bases separating them. Germline loops: CDR1 KGHDR, CDR2 SFDVKD. CDR3 sequence: CATGSENEQFF. DNA for the CDR3: TGTGCCACCGGCTCGGAAAATGAGCAGTTCTTC.

This clone was counted a single time. The gene calls are TRBV7-8 and TRBJ2-2; tentatively, D is TRBD2 (5 bases). Per germline, CDR1 SGHVS and CDR2 FQNEAQ. V lost 5 bases and J 7 bases, leaving 11 bases between the germline ends. This CDR3 contains 13 residues. CDR3 nucleotide sequence: TGTGCCAGCAGCCGACCGGGATACGGGGAGCTGTTTTTT. This codes for CASSRPGYGELFF.

This chain joins TRBV7-9 and TRBJ1-6; no reliable D call. The CDR3 totals 15 residues. V was cut by 1 base and J by 6 bases, with 10 bases left in between. Germline lookup yields CDR1 SEHNR and CDR2 FQNEAQ (reference sequence). The CDR3 sequence is CASSLDYFGNSPLHF. The CDR3 DNA reads TGTGCCAGCAGCTTAGACTACTTTGGTAATTCACCCCTCCACTTT.